The 31 T cell receptor beta chains given below trace back to one sample, sequenced in a study of blood T cell repertoires in COVID-19. Assay used: immunoSEQ multiplex PCR; TCRdb lists only in-frame clones, some missing. This sample yields 310,000 or so clones, of which about 82% are seen a single time; 1.5% to 2% belongs to the top ten. The specimen was peripheral blood. The source of these receptors is a woman aged 50 to 65 with acute or convalescent COVID-19.

This chain uses TRBV19 with TRBJ1-2, with 7 bases aligning to TRBD1. V lost 2 bases to trimming and J lost 2 bases; unmatched junction nucleotides: 14. The length of the CDR3 is 18 residues. Germline V gene data show CDR1 as LNHDA and CDR2 as SQIVND (reference sequence). This chain's CDR3 is CASSIRRGRGNLNYGYTF. The CDR3 DNA sequence: TGTGCCAGTAGTATAAGGCGTGGCAGGGGGAATTTAAACTATGGCTACACCTTC.

This clone was seen a handful of times. The CDR3 loop reads CASRMQTGVNEQFF. CDR3 in DNA: TGCGCCAGCAGGATGCAAACAGGGGTCAATGAGCAGTTCTTC. V and J are TRBV5-1 and TRBJ2-1; TRBD1 agrees at 7 bases. Looked up from germline, CDR1 is SGHRS and CDR2 is YFSETQ. The CDR3 covers 14 residues. V lost 5 bases to trimming and J lost 6 bases; unmatched junction nucleotides: 8.

This rearrangement joins TRBV12-5 to TRBJ1-5; 10 nucleotides align to TRBD1. CDR1 and CDR2 (germline): LGHNT, FRNRAP. V lost 5 bases, J lost 0 bases, and 10 bases stayed unmatched. The CDR3 length is 18 residues. In DNA, the CDR3 is TGTGCTAGTGGTCCCCGGGACAGGGGTTTCATTAGCAATCAGCCCCAGCATTTT. Residues: CASGPRDRGFISNQPQHF. Combining the CDR3 with reference TRBV12-5 and TRBJ1-5 gives the whole variable domain DARVTQTPRHKVTEMGQEVTMRCQPILGHNTVFWYRQTMMQGLELLAYFRNRAPLDDSGMPKDRFSAEMPDATLATLKIQPSEPRDSAVYFCASGPRDRGFISNQPQHFGDGTRLSIL.

The J gene is TRBJ2-5, the V gene TRBV7-3; the match to TRBD1 covers 9 bases. Germline V CDR1 and CDR2: SGHTA, FQGTGA. There are 15 residues in the CDR3. V dropped 5 bases and J dropped 5; count of bases not matched to a gene: 9. The CDR3 protein is CASSLTGGPSETQYF. CDR3 bases: TGTGCCAGCAGCCTTACAGGGGGCCCTTCGGAGACCCAGTACTTC.

The gene calls are TRBV7-9 and TRBJ2-7; 7 bases are shared with TRBD2. Losses at the gene ends were 1 base for V and 2 bases for J; bases not matched to a gene: 11. Per the germline V gene, CDR1 is SEHNR and CDR2 is FQNEAQ (reference sequence). The CDR3 has 17 amino acids. Here the CDR3 DNA reads TGTGCCAGCAGCTTAGTCCGAGGAAGCGGACTAGCCTACGAGCAGTACTTC. This translates into CASSLVRGSGLAYEQYF.

The chain joins TRBV5-5 to TRBJ2-7; D uncertain. The V gene lost 1 base and the J gene lost 2 bases, with 7 bases spanning the gap. CDR1 is SGHKS, CDR2 YYEKEE, per germline (reference sequence). The CDR3 loop spans 13 amino acids. CDR3 bases: TGTGCCAGCAGCTTGCGTTTTACCTACGAGCAGTACTTC. Protein sequence: CASSLRFTYEQYF. Full variable domain (remainder filled in from reference TRBV5-5 and TRBJ2-7): DAGVTQSPTHLIKTRGQQVTLRCSPISGHKSVSWYQQVLGQGPQFIFQYYEKEERGRGNFPDRFSARQFPNYSSELNVNALLLGDSALYLCASSLRFTYEQYFGPGTRLTVT.

This clone was seen a handful of times. CDR3 sequence (DNA): TGTGCCTGGAGTGATCGTGACAGGGAAGGGCGAGGCTACACCTTC. Translating gives CAWSDRDREGRGYTF. The rearrangement uses TRBV30 and TRBJ1-2, with 7 bases aligning to TRBD1. The V gene's germline CDR1 is GTSNPN and CDR2 SVGIG (reference sequence). The V gene end was trimmed by 1 base and the J gene end by 8 bases; junction bases not matched to a gene: 13. The CDR3 runs 15 residues.

The chain has TRBV27 and TRBJ1-5; D may be TRBD1 (5 bases). Germline V gives CDR1 MNHEY, CDR2 SMNVEV (reference sequence). The CDR3 runs to 18 residues. V lost 4 bases to trimming and J lost 0 bases, with 19 bases between them. The CDR3 region is CASSSTGTPGYSNQPQHF. For the CDR3, the DNA is TGTGCCAGCAGTTCAACCGGGACTCCAGGGTATAGCAATCAGCCCCAGCATTTT.

This clone was seen a single time. The rearrangement joins TRBV4-1 to TRBJ1-3; no firm D call. CDR3 length: 18 residues. V lost 0 bases and J 2 bases, leaving 17 bases between the germline ends. Germline V gene lookup returns CDR1 MGHRA and CDR2 YSYEKL. The CDR3 reads CASSQEERWAEAGNTIYF. DNA of the CDR3: TGCGCCAGCAGCCAAGAAGAAAGGTGGGCAGAAGCTGGAAACACCATATATTTT.

The CDR3 DNA follows: TGTGCCACCCGTAGGACAGGGGCTAACACTGAAGCTTTCTTT. This codes for CATRRTGANTEAFF. The rearrangement joins TRBV6-5 to TRBJ1-1; 9 bases line up with TRBD1. Germline V gene lookup returns CDR1 MNHEY and CDR2 SVGAGI. The CDR3 is 14 residues long. V lost 10 bases and J lost 2; bases outside the gene matches: 8.

V and J are TRBV4-1 and TRBJ2-7; 13 bases are a match to TRBD2. CDR1 is MGHRA and CDR2 is YSYEKL in the germline V gene. V dropped 3 bases and J dropped 1; count of bases not matched to a gene: 6. The CDR3 is 17 residues long. CDR3 protein: CASSHGLAGARSYEQYF. Written as DNA, the CDR3 is TGCGCCAGCAGCCACGGACTAGCGGGAGCCCGATCCTACGAGCAGTACTTC.

The rearrangement uses TRBV4-3 and TRBJ2-2; weak D call: TRBD1 (6 bases). The CDR3 sequence is 17 residues long. Trimming removed 0 bases at V and 6 bases at J, with 17 bases between. Germline V gene lookup returns CDR1 LGHNA and CDR2 YSLEER. In DNA, the CDR3 is TGCGCCAGCAGCCAAGATCTTAGGGACATCAATCCCGGGGAGCTGTTTTTT. It translates to CASSQDLRDINPGELFF.

This chain connects TRBV4-1 to TRBJ1-2, with TRBD1 as a possible D gene (6 bases). Trimming pared 4 bases from V and 0 bases from J, leaving 15 bases between. Germline-derived CDR1 and CDR2 are MGHRA and YSYEKL. The CDR3 loop spans 16 amino acids. The CDR3 bases are TGCGCCAGCAGCCTTTCGAGACAGGATTCTAACTATGGCTACACCTTC. It is translated as CASSLSRQDSNYGYTF.

The rearrangement joins TRBV20-1 to TRBJ2-7; D possibly corresponds to TRBD2 (6 bases). The ends were cut back, 5 bases at V and 8 bases at J, with 13 bases in the middle. The CDR3 loop spans 11 amino acids. Germline values: CDR1 DFQATT, CDR2 SNEGSKA (reference sequence). This CDR3 is CSAGGTPKQYF. In nucleotides, the CDR3 is TGCAGTGCTGGCGGGACTCCCAAGCAGTACTTC.

The V and J genes are TRBV29-1 and TRBJ1-1; 9 nucleotides align to TRBD1. This CDR3 has 14 amino acids. Germline V gene sequence: CDR1 SQVTM, CDR2 ANQGSEA. J lost 3 bases, V lost 6 bases, and 8 bases had no gene match. CDR3 loop: CSVVPDRGHTEAFF. The CDR3, as DNA: TGCAGCGTCGTGCCGGACAGGGGTCACACTGAAGCTTTCTTT.

In its sample, this clone was seen once. The J gene is TRBJ2-2, the V gene TRBV4-1; tentatively, D is TRBD1 (5 bases). The CDR3 is 15 amino acids. V lost 1 base and J 6 bases, leaving 12 bases between the germline ends. Germline loops: CDR1 MGHRA, CDR2 YSYEKL. This CDR3 is CASSQGARVAGELFF. In DNA form, the CDR3 reads TGCGCCAGCAGCCAAGGCGCCAGGGTCGCCGGGGAGCTGTTTTTT.

The V call is TRBV28, the J call TRBJ1-5; 9 positions match TRBD1. The V segment lost 10 bases and the J segment 6 bases; nucleotides outside the gene matches: 16. This CDR3 comprises 16 residues. Germline assignment: CDR1 MDHEN and CDR2 SYDVKM. The CDR3 here is CATRPDMTGGGQPQHF. The DNA for the CDR3 is TGTGCCACCAGACCAGACATGACAGGGGGAGGTCAGCCCCAGCATTTT. Based on the CDR3 plus reference TRBV28 and TRBJ1-5, the full variable domain is DVKVTQSSRYLVKRTGEKVFLECVQDMDHENMFWYRQDPGLGLRLIYFSYDVKMKEKGDIPEGYSVSREKKERFSLILESASTNQTSMYLCATRPDMTGGGQPQHFGDGTRLSIL.

With regard to this clone: One end of the junction varies from germline; a read error may be responsible. J is TRBJ2-5 and V is TRBV27, with D maybe TRBD2 (6 bases). The germline V gene has CDR1 MNHEY and CDR2 SMNVEV (reference sequence). CDR3 length: 14 amino acids. DNA of the CDR3: TGTGCCAGCTGTTTCCACGGGACTCTGGAGACCCAGTACTTC. It codes for CASCFHGTLETQYF.

The chain combines TRBV5-1 with TRBJ1-4; D gene uncertain. The V and J ends lost 2 bases and 8 bases respectively, with 13 bases between them. The CDR3 spans 14 residues. CDR1 is SGHRS and CDR2 is YFSETQ in the germline V gene. The CDR3 spells CASSLERPSEKLFF. CDR3 nucleotide sequence: TGCGCCAGCAGCTTAGAGAGGCCATCCGAAAAACTGTTTTTT.

The chain has TRBV27 and TRBJ2-5, with D maybe TRBD1 (6 bases). V lost 3 bases and J lost 5, with 10 bases in between. The germline V gene has CDR1 MNHEY and CDR2 SMNVEV (reference sequence). This CDR3 has 13 residues. The CDR3: CASSFQGWETQYF. In nucleotides, the CDR3 is TGTGCCAGCAGTTTCCAGGGGTGGGAGACCCAGTACTTC.

The rearrangement joins TRBV5-1 to TRBJ2-7, with 11 nucleotides matching TRBD2. Germline CDR1 reads SGHRS; CDR2 reads YFSETQ. V lost 5 bases to trimming and J lost 0 bases; unmatched junction nucleotides: 4. This CDR3 has 15 amino acids. CDR3 region: CASSQTSGSSYEQYF. CDR3 nucleotides: TGCGCCAGCAGTCAAACTAGCGGGAGCTCCTACGAGCAGTACTTC.

There are a few counts of this clone. The chain uses TRBV28 and TRBJ1-5, with 7 bases fitting TRBD1. The CDR3 runs to 14 residues. Germline V gives CDR1 MDHEN, CDR2 SYDVKM. Germline trimming cut 6 bases from V and 3 bases from J; bases unmatched to any gene: 5. The CDR3 bases are TGTGCCAGCAGCTCACAGGGGTCCAATCAGCCCCAGCATTTT. This codes for CASSSQGSNQPQHF.

This clone is a singleton in its sample. The gene calls are TRBV29-1 and TRBJ1-1; the D is unclear. The germline V gene encodes CDR1 SQVTM and CDR2 ANQGSEA. The CDR3 spans 12 residues. V lost 7 bases and J 1 base, leaving 10 bases between the germline ends. The CDR3 DNA reads TGCAGCGGGCTGGGAGAGAACACTGAAGCTTTCTTT. It encodes CSGLGENTEAFF. Drawing the rest from reference TRBV29-1 and TRBJ1-1, the complete variable domain is SAVISQKPSRDICQRGTSLTIQCQVDSQVTMMFWYRQQPGQSLTLIATANQGSEATYESGFVIDKFPISRPNLTFSTLTVSNMSPEDSSIYLCSGLGENTEAFFGQGTRLTVV.

The chain links TRBV2 to TRBJ2-7, with D perhaps TRBD1 (5 bases). The germline CDR1 and CDR2 sequences are SNHLY and FYNNEI. CDR3 length equals 12 residues. Trimming left V 6 bases short and J 4 bases short, with 10 bases between. The CDR3, as DNA: TGTGCCAGCAGGACCCAGGGATACGAGCAGTACTTC. Amino acids: CASRTQGYEQYF.

This rearrangement joins TRBV28 to TRBJ1-1; 8 bases align to TRBD1. The CDR3 runs to 15 residues. Unmatched junction bases numbered 10, after V lost 5 bases and J lost 5 bases. The germline V gene encodes CDR1 MDHEN and CDR2 SYDVKM. The CDR3 loop reads CASSDAGGAFTEAFF. For the CDR3, the DNA is TGTGCCAGCAGTGATGCAGGGGGCGCTTTTACTGAAGCTTTCTTT.

This rearrangement joins TRBV27 to TRBJ1-5; 7 bases fit TRBD1. The CDR3 runs to 13 residues. Trimming took 5 bases from V and 5 from J; bases not matched to a gene: 3. CDR1 is MNHEY and CDR2 is SMNVEV in the germline V gene (reference sequence). This CDR3 is CASSADRDQPQHF. The CDR3 nucleotides read TGTGCCAGCAGTGCCGACAGGGATCAGCCCCAGCATTTT.

This chain joins TRBV6-4 and TRBJ1-5; TRBD1 might be the D (6 bases). This CDR3 has 18 residues. Deletions cut 3 bases from V and 0 bases from J, with 18 bases between. CDR1 and CDR2 from the germline V gene are MRHNA and SNTAGT. The DNA of the CDR3 is TGTGCCAGCAGTGAGGTGACGGGGGGCCTTTATAGCAATCAGCCCCAGCATTTT. As protein: CASSEVTGGLYSNQPQHF.

The CDR3 DNA reads TGTGCCAGCAGTTATCAGGGCTATGGCTACACCTTC. Translation: CASSYQGYGYTF. The rearrangement joins TRBV5-6 to TRBJ1-2, with a possible D match to TRBD1 (5 bases). Trimming cost V 5 bases and J 4 bases, with 9 bases left between them. The V gene's germline CDR1 is SGHDT and CDR2 YYEEEE. CDR3 size: 12 residues.

The CDR3 bases are TGTGCCAGCAGCTCTTGGACTAGCGGGAGGGCCCCTGTCTCCTACAATGAGCAGTTCTTC. Its translation is CASSSWTSGRAPVSYNEQFF. The chain couples TRBV7-3 to TRBJ2-1; 15 positions agree with TRBD2. Germline lookup yields CDR1 SGHTA and CDR2 FQGTGA. V dropped 4 bases and J dropped 0; count of bases not matched to a gene: 10. The CDR3 extends over 20 amino acids.

This clone was detected only a few times. This sequence joins TRBV30 and TRBJ2-3; 8 nucleotides align to TRBD1. CDR1 is GTSNPN and CDR2 is SVGIG in the germline V gene (reference sequence). This CDR3 is 15 amino acids long. The junction had 8 bases not matched to a gene; V was cut back by 4 bases and J by 2 bases. CDR3 loop: CAWITGTGYTDTQYF. In DNA, the CDR3 is TGTGCCTGGATTACCGGGACAGGATACACAGATACGCAGTATTTT.

V usage is TRBV28 and J usage is TRBJ2-2; a weak D match, TRBD1 (6 bases). Germline CDR1 reads MDHEN; CDR2 reads SYDVKM. Trimming left V 6 bases short and J 0 bases short, with 17 bases between. The CDR3 is made up of 17 amino acids. Here the CDR3 reads CASSIASGTPNTGELFF. The CDR3 DNA reads as TGTGCCAGCAGCATCGCATCCGGGACACCGAACACCGGGGAGCTGTTTTTT. Looking up the rest from reference TRBV28 and TRBJ2-2 gives the full variable domain: DVKVTQSSRYLVKRTGEKVFLECVQDMDHENMFWYRQDPGLGLRLIYFSYDVKMKEKGDIPEGYSVSREKKERFSLILESASTNQTSMYLCASSIASGTPNTGELFFGEGSRLTVL.